What follows is one T cell receptor beta chain and its context. The V end lost 9 bases, the J end lost 5 bases, and 14 bases lay between the germline ends. This CDR3 has 14 residues. CDR1 and CDR2 from the germline V gene are LNHDA and SQIVND (reference sequence). The assay was immunoSEQ multiplex PCR, and TCRdb's table has in-frame clones only and misses some. The table lists 150,000 to 200,000 clones, roughly 83% of them singletons, with 13% to 15% in the top ten. This specimen belongs to a study of blood T cell repertoires in COVID-19. The wider study: T cells, B-cell-depleted T cells, or PBMCs supplied cDNA or gDNA.

This TCR came from a man aged 18 to 29 with active or convalescent COVID-19. V gene TRBV19 combines with J gene TRBJ1-6, with TRBD1 as a possible D gene (6 bases). The specimen was peripheral blood. The CDR3: CARTIRDNNSPLHF. Here the CDR3 DNA reads TGTGCCAGGACCATCCGGGACAATAATTCACCCCTCCACTTT.